A selection of T cell receptor beta chains follows, all from one sample in a study of blood T cell repertoires in COVID-19. TCRdb's table, derived via immunoSEQ multiplex PCR, lists solely in-frame clones and lacks some. The sample yields 130,000 to 150,000 clones, 80% to 90% seen once. The sequencing sample was made of peripheral blood. These receptors all come from a human donor in a cohort sampled during active COVID-19. Both conserved end residues are trimmed from each CDR3.

V gene	J gene	CDR3 length	CDR3 protein
TRBV7-2	TRBJ1-2	13	ASSLAGTYNYGYT
TRBV25-1	TRBJ2-3	12	ASRNTGAGDTQY
TRBV19	TRBJ1-4	11	ASSPRFNEKLF
TRBV9	TRBJ1-1	13	ASSVASGMNTEAF
TRBV3-1/TRBV3-2	TRBJ2-6	17	ASSLGRGSGASGANVLT
TRBV18	TRBJ2-7	10	ASSQQGGEQY
TRBV4-3	TRBJ1-3	15	ASSQGGRQGSGNTIY
TRBV30	TRBJ2-3	15	AWSAGQGARGRDTQY
TRBV11-3	TRBJ1-4	13	ASTESGGGEQKLF
TRBV14	TRBJ2-5	14	ASSQFMGLAMETQY
TRBV11-2	TRBJ1-4	10	ASSLSAEKLF
TRBV11-2	TRBJ2-5	12	ASSLGGRLETQY
TRBV4-3	TRBJ1-4	15	ASSQGVGGTTNEKLF
TRBV12-5	TRBJ1-1	12	ASGLSQGISEAF
TRBV15	TRBJ1-2	10	ATSKDRDGYT